A selection of T cell receptor beta chains follows, all from one sample in a study of patients and donors after allogeneic stem cell transplantation. MiXCR, applied by TCRdb to the RT-PCR reads, yields one record per CDR3 protein. The table lists around 23,000 distinct CDR3 sequences, around 29% of them singletons. The sample comprised blood, either unsorted or a sorted T cell fraction (not recorded which). The receptors here all came from a human donor who was either an allogeneic HSCT recipient or a stem cell or donor lymphocyte infusion donor (not recorded which). It is not recorded whose cells these are; they may come from a transplant donor. Both conserved end residues are part of each CDR3. D genes are given only for firm matches. For some rows the clone size is stated as once, few or many, or as a class when expanded; others skip it.

V gene	D gene	J gene	clone size	CDR3 protein	CDR3 DNA
TRBV5-1	TRBD1	TRBJ1-4	many	CASSLGGLTGNEKLFF	TGCGCCAGCAGCTTGGGGGGACTGACAGGGAATGAAAAACTGTTTTTT
TRBV15	-	TRBJ1-5	many	CATSSHWGGGQPQHF	TGTGCCACCAGCAGCCATTGGGGGGGCGGACAGCCCCAGCATTTT
TRBV20-1	TRBD1	TRBJ2-1	-	CSARDPDRGSYNEQFF	TGCAGTGCTAGAGATCCTGACAGGGGGTCCTACAATGAGCAGTTCTTC
TRBV12-3/TRBV12-4	TRBD1	TRBJ1-6	many	CASSLQGAHSPLHF	TGTGCCAGCAGTCTACAGGGGGCGCACTCACCCCTCCACTTT
TRBV7-2	TRBD2	TRBJ2-5	-	CASSLEGGETQYF	TGTGCCAGCAGCTTAGAGGGAGGGGAGACCCAGTACTTC
TRBV7-2	-	TRBJ2-5	-	CASSRGDPGQETLYF	TGTGCCAGCAGCCGCGGGGACCCGGGGCAAGAGACCCTGTACTTC
TRBV20-1	-	TRBJ1-2	few	CSAKPGYGYTF	TGCAGTGCTAAGCCAGGGTATGGCTACACCTTC
TRBV7-2	TRBD1	TRBJ2-5	-	CASSLDRGRETQYF	TGTGCCAGCAGCTTAGACAGGGGGCGAGAGACCCAGTACTTC
TRBV7-9	-	TRBJ1-5	many	CASSLSGDQPQHF	TGTGCCAGCAGCTTAAGTGGTGATCAGCCCCAGCATTTT
TRBV3-1	-	TRBJ1-4	-	CASSQGGDNEKLFF	TGTGCCAGCAGCCAAGGGGGGGATAATGAAAAACTGTTTTTT
TRBV6-5	TRBD1	TRBJ1-5	few	CASSSLTTGGNQPQHF	TGTGCCAGCAGTTCCCTCACGACAGGGGGCAATCAGCCCCAGCATTTT
TRBV7-2	TRBD2	TRBJ2-1	once	CASSLMGTRRGNEQFF	TGTGCCAGCAGCTTAATGGGGACTAGAAGGGGGAATGAGCAGTTCTTC
TRBV5-1	-	TRBJ2-2	-	CASSLYGAGGELFF	TGCGCCAGCAGCTTGTACGGCGCGGGCGGGGAGCTGTTTTTT
TRBV7-9	TRBD1	TRBJ1-2	few	CASSPRTGTDYGYTF	TGTGCCAGCAGCCCTAGGACAGGCACTGACTATGGCTACACCTTC
TRBV27	-	TRBJ2-2	-	CASGRQRDTGELFF	TGTGCCAGCGGGAGACAGCGAGACACCGGGGAGCTGTTTTTT
TRBV20-1	TRBD1	TRBJ1-2	-	CSAKGGDRGHRGYTF	TGCAGTGCTAAAGGTGGGGACAGGGGTCACAGGGGCTACACCTTC
TRBV7-6	-	TRBJ2-7	-	CASSSPLDEQYF	TGTGCCAGCAGCTCCCCTCTGGACGAGCAGTACTTC
TRBV9	TRBD1	TRBJ1-4	few	CASSATGGSGTNEKLFF	TGTGCCAGCAGCGCGACAGGGGGATCTGGAACTAATGAAAAACTGTTTTTT
TRBV12-3/TRBV12-4	TRBD1	TRBJ1-1	few	CASSTRTGGTNTEAFF	TGTGCCAGCAGTACCCGGACAGGGGGCACGAACACTGAAGCTTTCTTT
TRBV6-5	-	TRBJ1-3	-	CASSYSRVTSGNTIYF	TGTGCCAGCAGTTACTCGAGAGTTACGTCTGGAAACACCATATATTTT
TRBV7-6	-	TRBJ2-3	once	CASSHPGASTDTQYF	TGTGCCAGCAGCCATCCCGGAGCTAGCACAGATACGCAGTATTTT
TRBV6-1	-	TRBJ2-2	few	CASSEGNLYTGELFF	TGTGCCAGCAGTGAAGGGAATCTGTACACCGGGGAGCTGTTTTTT
TRBV12-3/TRBV12-4	-	TRBJ2-1	medium-sized	CASSYGTHEQFF	TGTGCCAGCAGTTACGGGACCCATGAGCAGTTCTTC
TRBV7-9	-	TRBJ1-6	many	CASSLSLGPNSPLHF	TGTGCCAGCAGCCTCTCCCTGGGACCAAATTCACCCCTCCACTTT
TRBV20-1	TRBD1	TRBJ1-1	few	CSARDRDRGAVNTEAFF	TGCAGTGCTAGAGATCGCGACAGGGGAGCAGTGAACACTGAAGCTTTCTTT
TRBV21-1	-	TRBJ1-6	few	CASSKRRGTKNSPLHF	TGTGCCAGCAGCAAAAGGCGCGGAACCAAGAATTCACCCCTCCACTTT
TRBV19	TRBD1	TRBJ2-1	-	CASSSDRPGDEQFF	TGTGCCAGTAGTTCGGACAGGCCAGGGGATGAGCAGTTCTTC
TRBV12-3/TRBV12-4	-	TRBJ1-1	many	CASSKQGQNTEAFF	TGTGCCAGCAGCAAACAGGGCCAGAACACTGAAGCTTTCTTT